This T cell receptor (beta chain) was recorded in a study of blood T cell repertoires in COVID-19. CDR3 length: 12 residues. V was shortened by 5 bases and J by 4 bases, with 6 bases between the two germline ends. From germline, CDR1 is LGHDT and CDR2 YNNKEL (reference sequence). Clones were read by immunoSEQ multiplex PCR, and TCRdb kept only the in-frame ones, dropping some. The data contain under 200,000 clones, roughly 89% of them singletons. The chain combines TRBV3-1 (or the pseudogene TRBV3-2) with TRBJ2-1; D gene uncertain. Sequencing was carried out using peripheral blood. The source of this sequence is a woman in her seventies with COVID-19, enrolled during active disease. The CDR3 sequence is CASSTQYNEQFF. For the CDR3, the DNA is TGTGCCAGCAGCACCCAGTACAATGAGCAGTTCTTC.